A single sample is the source of the 23 T cell receptor beta chains below, sequenced in a study of T-cell reconstitution after alpha-beta-depleted transplantation in children. The TCRbeta library was prepared with unique molecular identifiers. MiXCR, applied by TCRdb to the PCR reads, yields one record per CDR3 protein. The sample shows 700,000 to 950,000 distinct CDR3 sequences, roughly 15% of them seen only once. The sample was PBMCs, mostly from graft donor cells, taken 360 days after TCRalphabeta/CD19-depleted stem cell transplant. The receptors were sampled from a male patient aged 10 to 17 who had a stem cell transplant for acute lymphoblastic leukemia, so the T cells may come from the graft donor.

This clonotype was observed a handful of times. V usage is TRBV7-9 and J usage is TRBJ1-1; the match to TRBD1 covers 7 bases. Germline V gene data show CDR1 as SEHNR and CDR2 as FQNEAQ (reference sequence). J was trimmed by 4 bases and V by 5 bases; bases with no gene match: 7. The CDR3 loop spans 14 amino acids. CDR3 DNA sequence: TGTGCCAGCAGCCACATTGACAGGGCCACTGAAGCTTTCTTT. Encoded protein: CASSHIDRATEAFF.

This clonotype has more than one count but fewer than ten. The rearrangement links TRBV7-9 to TRBJ2-1, with 9 bases lining up with TRBD2. The CDR3 has 16 residues. V lost 2 bases to trimming and J lost 2 bases; unmatched junction nucleotides: 4. Germline loops: CDR1 SEHNR, CDR2 FQNEAQ (reference sequence). The CDR3 DNA reads as TGTGCCAGCAGCTTAACGACTAGCGGCGCCTACAATGAGCAGTTCTTC. As protein: CASSLTTSGAYNEQFF.

CDR3 coding DNA: TGTGCCACCAGCAGGCGTTACCGGACTACGAACACCGGGGAGCTGTTTTTT. Its protein product is CATSRRYRTTNTGELFF. The V and J genes are TRBV15 and TRBJ2-2; weak D call: TRBD2 (6 bases). This CDR3 spans 17 amino acids. Trimming took 3 bases from V and 0 from J, leaving 14 bases between them. Germline CDR1 and CDR2: LNHNV and YYDKDF (reference sequence).

V is TRBV7-8 and J is TRBJ2-2, with no clear D. Germline-derived CDR1 and CDR2 are SGHVS and FQNEAQ. The CDR3 totals 14 residues. Trimming removed 3 bases from V and 2 bases from J, with 7 bases in between. The chain's CDR3 is CASSFYRNTGELFF. In DNA, the CDR3 is TGTGCCAGCAGCTTTTACCGAAACACCGGGGAGCTGTTTTTT.

The chain uses TRBV9 and TRBJ2-1; 16 bases are a match to TRBD2. Germline trimming cut 6 bases from V and 7 bases from J; bases unmatched to any gene: 10. The germline V gene encodes CDR1 SGDLS and CDR2 YYNGEE. This CDR3 is 17 amino acids long. CDR3 residues: CASTRGLAGGPRNEQFF. CDR3 sequence (DNA): TGTGCCAGCACCCGGGGACTAGCGGGAGGGCCGAGGAATGAGCAGTTCTTC.

The CDR3 nucleotides read TGTGCCAGCAGCTTAGTGACCACAGGGAGGCATGAGCAGTTCTTC. This encodes CASSLVTTGRHEQFF. V is TRBV11-1 and J is TRBJ2-1; D tentatively fits TRBD1 or TRBD2 (6 bases each). Germline lookup yields CDR1 SGHAT and CDR2 FQDESV (reference sequence). This CDR3 region has 15 residues. Trimming took 1 base from V and 8 from J, leaving 15 bases between them.

A few counts support this clonotype. This rearrangement joins TRBV10-3 to TRBJ2-5; D gene ambiguous. Trimming removed 6 bases from V and 4 bases from J, with 12 bases in between. The CDR3 is 13 amino acids. Germline V gene lookup returns CDR1 ENHRY and CDR2 SYGVKD. This CDR3 reads CAIRATVRETQYF. The CDR3 DNA sequence: TGTGCCATCAGAGCGACGGTTCGAGAGACCCAGTACTTC.

The V gene is TRBV29-1, the J gene TRBJ2-1; D gene ambiguous. Germline V CDR1 and CDR2: SQVTM, ANQGSEA. The CDR3 is made up of 14 amino acids. V lost 3 bases and J 0 bases, leaving 9 bases between the germline ends. The DNA of the CDR3 is TGCAGCGTTGACGTCCGGAGCTCCTACAATGAGCAGTTCTTC. It codes for CSVDVRSSYNEQFF.

This clonotype was counted between two and nine times. This chain connects TRBV7-9 to TRBJ2-1, with a tentative D call TRBD2 (6 bases). V gave up 2 bases and J gave up 8 bases, with 16 bases separating them. Germline loops: CDR1 SEHNR, CDR2 FQNEAQ (reference sequence). This CDR3 region has 15 residues. CDR3 amino acids: CASSLFSVGGDEQFF. In DNA, the CDR3 is TGTGCCAGCAGCTTATTTTCGGTGGGGGGTGATGAGCAGTTCTTC. Using reference TRBV7-9 and TRBJ2-1 for the parts outside the CDR3, the full variable domain is DTGVSQNPRHKITKRGQNVTFRCDPISEHNRLYWYRQTLGQGPEFLTYFQNEAQLEKSRLLSDRFSAERPKGSFSTLEIQRTEQGDSAMYLCASSLFSVGGDEQFFGPGTRLTVL.

This clonotype was detected a few times. The chain has TRBV12-5 and TRBJ2-6; 7 bases align to TRBD1. CDR1 and CDR2 from the germline V gene are LGHNT and FRNRAP. The CDR3 runs 20 residues. V trimming: 2 bases; J trimming: 0 bases; junction bases outside the gene matches: 13. CDR3 bases: TGTGCTAGTGGTTTGATATTCCTCACAGGGGTGGGCTCTGGGGCCAACGTCCTGACTTTC. Translating gives CASGLIFLTGVGSGANVLTF.

The V gene is TRBV5-1, the J gene TRBJ1-4, with D tentatively TRBD1 (6 bases). Germline V CDR1 and CDR2: SGHRS, YFSETQ. The CDR3 totals 15 residues. V gave up 3 bases and J gave up 4 bases, with 13 bases separating them. The CDR3 region is CASSSAGANNEKLFF. The CDR3 region has the DNA TGCGCCAGCAGCTCGGCAGGGGCTAATAATGAAAAACTGTTTTTT.

This chain joins TRBV15 and TRBJ2-6, with D possibly being TRBD2 (5 bases). Trimming stripped 4 bases from V and 3 bases from J, with 13 bases between. CDR3 length: 16 residues. The germline V gene has CDR1 LNHNV and CDR2 YYDKDF (reference sequence). The CDR3 sequence is CATSISSGIGANVLTF. The CDR3 DNA follows: TGTGCCACCAGCATCAGCTCGGGAATTGGGGCCAACGTCCTGACTTTC.

This clonotype was counted between two and nine times. The chain recombines TRBV20-1 with TRBJ2-1; TRBD2 matches at 15 bases. Germline V gene data show CDR1 as DFQATT and CDR2 as SNEGSKA (reference sequence). J was trimmed by 4 bases and V by 5 bases; bases with no gene match: 12. CDR3 length: 18 amino acids. The CDR3 DNA sequence: TGCAGTGCTCGTTTCGGACTAGCGGGAGGGCCGGGTTACAATGAGCAGTTCTTC. Translated: CSARFGLAGGPGYNEQFF.

The J gene is TRBJ2-7, the V gene TRBV29-1, with TRBD2 matching 7 bases. V shed 1 base and J 7 bases; nucleotides not matched to a gene: 16. In germline, CDR1 is SQVTM, CDR2 ANQGSEA. This CDR3 is built from 16 residues. The CDR3 nucleotides read TGCAGCGTTGAAGGGCTACTGGACATGACAGCGGGGGAGCAGTACTTC. It is translated as CSVEGLLDMTAGEQYF.

The J gene is TRBJ2-7, the V gene TRBV20-1; 9 nucleotides match TRBD1. The CDR3 runs 16 residues. V shed 5 bases, J shed 3 bases, and the junction held 14 bases outside the gene matches. CDR1 DFQATT and CDR2 SNEGSKA come from the germline V gene (reference sequence). The CDR3 coding sequence is TGCAGTGCTTTATCGACCGGGACAGGGACGTACTACGAGCAGTACTTC. Its translation: CSALSTGTGTYYEQYF.

A few counts support this clonotype. V gene TRBV2 combines with J gene TRBJ2-1; 7 bases are shared with TRBD2. The junction had 4 bases not matched to a gene; V was cut back by 1 base and J by 10 bases. This CDR3 has 13 residues. The V gene's germline CDR1 is SNHLY and CDR2 FYNNEI. CDR3 protein: CASSEDGGSEQFF. In DNA form, the CDR3 reads TGTGCCAGCAGTGAAGACGGCGGGAGCGAGCAGTTCTTC.

This clonotype was seen a few times. The chain carries TRBV11-2 and TRBJ2-1; 13 nucleotides line up with TRBD2. After removal of 5 bases from V and 5 bases from J, the junction contained 9 bases not matched to a gene. Per germline, CDR1 SGHAT and CDR2 FQNNGV. CDR3 size: 17 residues. Here the CDR3 reads CASSPEGGLAGDNEQFF. For the CDR3, the DNA is TGTGCCAGCAGCCCAGAAGGAGGACTAGCGGGAGACAATGAGCAGTTCTTC.

This clonotype was counted a few times. The rearrangement joins TRBV6-1 to TRBJ2-3; 10 positions agree with TRBD1. Looked up from germline, CDR1 is MNHNS and CDR2 is SASEGT. J gave up 4 bases and V 8 bases, and 6 bases lay outside the gene matches. This CDR3 is 14 amino acids long. The CDR3 here is CASGKDRGPDTQYF. The CDR3 DNA follows: TGTGCCAGCGGGAAAGACAGGGGGCCAGATACGCAGTATTTT.

The CDR3 DNA sequence: TGCGCCAGCAGCCACACGCAGATGAACACTGAAGCTTTCTTT. Translating it yields CASSHTQMNTEAFF. V and J are TRBV4-1 and TRBJ1-1; D gene ambiguous. This CDR3 region has 14 residues. V was cut by 3 bases and J by 0 bases, with 8 bases left in between. Per germline, CDR1 MGHRA and CDR2 YSYEKL.

This clonotype came up many times. The chain employs TRBV7-3 and TRBJ2-1; D remains ambiguous. The CDR3 has 14 amino acids. Germline-derived CDR1 and CDR2 are SGHTA and FQGTGA. Trimming removed 5 bases from V and 6 bases from J, with 14 bases in between. CDR3 sequence (DNA): TGTGCCAGCAGCCCATCTGGGCCGGCCAATGAGCAGTTCTTC. Translation: CASSPSGPANEQFF.

This clonotype was found many times. The rearrangement uses TRBV27 and TRBJ1-3, with D unresolved. Germline CDR1 is MNHEY and CDR2 is SMNVEV (reference sequence). Trimming shortened V by 6 bases and J by 4 bases, and 7 bases separated the two germline ends. This CDR3 contains 12 residues. CDR3: CASRGSGNTIYF. The CDR3, as DNA: TGTGCCAGCAGAGGCTCAGGAAACACCATATATTTT.

V is TRBV11-1 and J is TRBJ2-1, with 9 bases matching TRBD2. The CDR3 is made up of 18 amino acids. Germline CDR1 and CDR2: SGHAT and FQDESV (reference sequence). V lost 4 bases and J lost 1; bases outside the gene matches: 11. CDR3 bases: TGTGCCAGCAGCTCGAGGGGGACTAGCCTGTATTCCTACAATGAGCAGTTCTTC. This codes for CASSSRGTSLYSYNEQFF.

V and J are TRBV24-1 and TRBJ2-3, with a possible D match to TRBD2 (5 bases). The CDR3 length is 17 residues. The germline V and J ends were trimmed by 3 bases and 3 bases, with 18 bases remaining between them. Germline CDR1 reads KGHDR; CDR2 reads SFDVKD. For the CDR3, the DNA is TGTGCCACCAGTGATCGGGATCCAAAACGAGGGACAGATACGCAGTATTTT. Its translation: CATSDRDPKRGTDTQYF.